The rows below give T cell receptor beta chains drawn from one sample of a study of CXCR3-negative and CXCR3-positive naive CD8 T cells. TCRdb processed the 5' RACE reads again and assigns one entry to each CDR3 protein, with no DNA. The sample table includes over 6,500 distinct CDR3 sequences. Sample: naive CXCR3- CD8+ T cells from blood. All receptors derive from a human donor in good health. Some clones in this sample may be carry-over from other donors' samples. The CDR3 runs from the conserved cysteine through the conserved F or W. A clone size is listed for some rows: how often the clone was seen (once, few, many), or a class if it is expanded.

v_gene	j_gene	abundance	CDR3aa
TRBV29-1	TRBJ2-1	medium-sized	CSVEDGSSYNEQFF
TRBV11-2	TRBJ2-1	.	CASSLVRGHYNEQLF
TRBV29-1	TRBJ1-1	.	CSVGSLTSEAFF
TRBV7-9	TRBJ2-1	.	CASSLWTPTDEQFF
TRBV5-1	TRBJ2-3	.	CASSSGQQERTDTQYF
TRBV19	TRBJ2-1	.	CASSIVPGAYNEQFF
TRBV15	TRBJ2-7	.	CATGPVAYEQYF
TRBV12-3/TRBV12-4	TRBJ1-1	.	CASSDYTEAFF
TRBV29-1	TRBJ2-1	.	CSDVPAAATYNEQFF
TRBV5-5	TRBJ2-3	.	CASSLTGATDTQYF
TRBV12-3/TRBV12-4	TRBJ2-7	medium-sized	CASSLKTSGFEQYF
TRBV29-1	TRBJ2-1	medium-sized	CSAEPGTSLLNEQFF
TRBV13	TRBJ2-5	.	CASSPGASGRGYQETQYF
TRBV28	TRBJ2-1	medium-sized	CASSYIAGGPVEQFF
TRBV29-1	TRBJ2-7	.	CSVEENETGGAYEQYF
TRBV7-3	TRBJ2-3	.	CASSLPASTDTQYF
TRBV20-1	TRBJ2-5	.	CSARGRDHGETQYF
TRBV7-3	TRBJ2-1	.	CASSPGQGSTNEQFF
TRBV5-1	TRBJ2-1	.	CASREGSVRDEQFF
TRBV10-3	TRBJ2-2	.	CAIGGGTGELFF
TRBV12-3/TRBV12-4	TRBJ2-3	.	CASSFWSGTDTQYF
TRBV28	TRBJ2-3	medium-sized	CASSFMGLAGESTDTQYF
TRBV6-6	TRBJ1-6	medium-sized	CASTLSSTGSSYNSPLHF
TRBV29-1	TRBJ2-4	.	CSVEVGIGPEAPNIQYF
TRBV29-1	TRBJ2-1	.	CSVAPLAGGSYNEQFF
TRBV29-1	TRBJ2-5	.	CSALTSGAYQETQYF
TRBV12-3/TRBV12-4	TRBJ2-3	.	CASTEREDTQYF
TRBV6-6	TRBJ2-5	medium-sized	CASEAASGIQETQYF
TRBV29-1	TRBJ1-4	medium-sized	CSVFTGHEKLFF
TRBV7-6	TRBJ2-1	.	CASSPTGIYNEQFF
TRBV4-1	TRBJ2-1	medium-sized	CASSLPGLALNEQFF
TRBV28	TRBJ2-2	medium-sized	CASSPPVVAANTGELFF
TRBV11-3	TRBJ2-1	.	CASSPRVAGVFGEQFF
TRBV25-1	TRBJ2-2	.	CASSLGTPNTGELFF